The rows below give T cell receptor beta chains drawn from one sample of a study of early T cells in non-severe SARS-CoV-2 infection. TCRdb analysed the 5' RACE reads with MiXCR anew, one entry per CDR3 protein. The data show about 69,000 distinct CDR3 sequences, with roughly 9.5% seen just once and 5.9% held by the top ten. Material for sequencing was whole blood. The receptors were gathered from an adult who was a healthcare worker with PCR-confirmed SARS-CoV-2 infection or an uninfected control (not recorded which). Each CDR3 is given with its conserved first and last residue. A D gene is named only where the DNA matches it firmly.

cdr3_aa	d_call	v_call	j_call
CASSDSIDRVRTYEQYF	TRBD1	TRBV6-4	TRBJ2-7
CASSGQRGTEAFF	NA	TRBV9	TRBJ1-1
CASSQLQGGPNNSPLHF	NA	TRBV6-5	TRBJ1-6
CASSFGDEQYF	NA	TRBV12-3/TRBV12-4	TRBJ2-7
CSARATRRDGNEKLFF	NA	TRBV20-1	TRBJ1-4
CASSLARASGRAYPDTQYF	TRBD2	TRBV12-3/TRBV12-4	TRBJ2-3
CASSYPPGELFF	NA	TRBV19	TRBJ2-2
CASSEQGGTEAFF	NA	TRBV7-9	TRBJ1-1
CASSPPGSSGSRQNIQYF	TRBD2	TRBV12-3/TRBV12-4	TRBJ2-4
CASSLPGGNQPQHF	NA	TRBV5-5	TRBJ1-5
CASSPEGTGTNEQFF	TRBD1	TRBV11-3	TRBJ2-1